Shown below are 6 T cell receptor beta chains from a single sample sequenced in a study of CXCR3-negative and CXCR3-positive naive CD8 T cells. Through 5' RACE with UMI labels, the TRB cDNA libraries were prepared. TCRdb reworked the 5' RACE reads into one entry per CDR3 protein, no DNA. The sample's table shows around 140,000 distinct CDR3 sequences. Sample: naive CXCR3- CD8+ T cells from blood. The subset: CD45RO-CCR7+CD27+CD95- naive CD8+ T cells lacking CXCR3 (TNR3-). The receptors derive from a human donor in good health. Some clones in this sample may be carry-over from other donors' samples.

The gene calls are TRBV27 and TRBJ2-1. This CDR3 region has 14 residues. Germline V gene sequence: CDR1 MNHEY, CDR2 SMNVEV (reference sequence). The CDR3 sequence: CASSFDGSYNEQFF.

CDR3 protein: CASSQDSSLETQYF. The rearrangement joins TRBV3-1 to TRBJ2-5. The CDR3 sequence is 14 residues long. CDR1 is LGHDT and CDR2 is YNNKEL in the germline V gene (reference sequence).

The rearrangement uses TRBV7-6 and TRBJ2-7; TCRdb names TRBD1, which stays unverified in the absence of DNA. CDR1 and CDR2 (germline): SGHVS, FNYEAQ. This CDR3 is built from 11 residues. The CDR3 loop reads CASSPGTEQYF. The whole variable domain, filled in from reference TRBV7-6 and TRBJ2-7, reads GAGVSQSPRYKVTKRGQDVALRCDPISGHVSLYWYRQALGQGPEFLTYFNYEAQQDKSGLPNDRFSAERPEGSISTLTIQRTEQRDSAMYRCASSPGTEQYFGPGTRLTVT.

The chain employs TRBV14 and TRBJ2-3; TCRdb's assignment of TRBD1 cannot be checked, as there is no DNA. CDR3 length: 15 residues. Germline assignment: CDR1 SGHDN and CDR2 FVKESK. The CDR3 region is CASSEGGGTTDTQYF.

The chain links TRBV4-3 to TRBJ2-2. There are 14 residues in the CDR3. Germline CDR1 and CDR2: LGHNA and YSLEER. CDR3 loop: CASSQPVLSGELFF.

J is TRBJ2-2 and V is TRBV2; lacking DNA, the TRBD1 call made by TCRdb goes unchecked. Germline V lookup: CDR1 SNHLY, CDR2 FYNNEI. The CDR3 loop spans 14 amino acids. The CDR3 loop is CASSGTQNTGELFF.